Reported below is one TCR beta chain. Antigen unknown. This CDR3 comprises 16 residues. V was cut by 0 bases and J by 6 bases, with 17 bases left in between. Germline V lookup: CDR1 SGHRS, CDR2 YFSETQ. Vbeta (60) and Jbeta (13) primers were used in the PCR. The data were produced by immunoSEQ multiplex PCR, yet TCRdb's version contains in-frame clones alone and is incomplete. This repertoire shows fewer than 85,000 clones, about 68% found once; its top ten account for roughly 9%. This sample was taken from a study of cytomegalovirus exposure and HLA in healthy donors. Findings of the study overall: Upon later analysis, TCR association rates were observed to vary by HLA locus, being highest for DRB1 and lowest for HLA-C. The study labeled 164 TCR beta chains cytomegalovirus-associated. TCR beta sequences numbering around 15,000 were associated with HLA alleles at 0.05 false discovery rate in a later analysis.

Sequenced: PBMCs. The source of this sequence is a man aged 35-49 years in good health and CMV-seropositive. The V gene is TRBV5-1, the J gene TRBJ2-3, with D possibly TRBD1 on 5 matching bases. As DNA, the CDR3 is TGCGCCAGCAGCTTGGGCCAGGGTTCCCTGAGGGATACGCAGTATTTT. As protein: CASSLGQGSLRDTQYF.